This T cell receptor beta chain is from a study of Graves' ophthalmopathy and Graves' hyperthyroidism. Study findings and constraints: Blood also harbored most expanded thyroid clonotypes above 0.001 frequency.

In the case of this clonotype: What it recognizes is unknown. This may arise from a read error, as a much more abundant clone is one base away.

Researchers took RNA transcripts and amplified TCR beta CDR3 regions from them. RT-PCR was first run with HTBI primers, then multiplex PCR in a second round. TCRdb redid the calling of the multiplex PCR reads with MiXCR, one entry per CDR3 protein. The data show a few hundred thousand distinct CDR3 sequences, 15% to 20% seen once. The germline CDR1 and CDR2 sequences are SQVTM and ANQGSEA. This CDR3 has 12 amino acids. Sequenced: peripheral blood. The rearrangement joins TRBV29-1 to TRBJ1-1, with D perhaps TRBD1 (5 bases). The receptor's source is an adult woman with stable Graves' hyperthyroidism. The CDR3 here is CSGGGKNTEACF. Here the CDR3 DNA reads TGCAGCGGCGGGGGGAAGAACACTGAAGCTTGCTTT. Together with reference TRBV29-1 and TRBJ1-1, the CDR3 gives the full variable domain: SAVISQKPSRDICQRGTSLTIQCQVDSQVTMMFWYRQQPGQSLTLIATANQGSEATYESGFVIDKFPISRPNLTFSTLTVSNMSPEDSSIYLCSGGGKNTEACFGQGTRLTVV.